This passage covers 15 T cell receptor beta chains from one sample sequenced in a study of PD-L1 blockade in urothelial cancer. Time point given: peripheral blood 6 weeks after treatment start. Produced via immunoSEQ multiplex PCR; TCRdb's table is partial and in-frame only. Of about 110,000 clones in the sample, around 93% were seen once. The sequencing used PBMCs, collected around atezolizumab (anti-PD-L1) treatment. The receptors here all came from a man between 60 and 75 years old with urothelial cancer.

The J gene is TRBJ1-6, the V gene TRBV6-1; D remains ambiguous. Between the trimmed V and J ends, which lost 3 bases and 1 base, there was a span of 7 bases. The CDR3 has 15 amino acids. Germline V gives CDR1 MNHNS, CDR2 SASEGT. The CDR3 loop reads CASSETGSYNSPLHF. The CDR3 DNA reads as TGTGCCAGCAGTGAGACGGGTTCCTATAATTCACCCCTCCACTTT.

The chain carries TRBV30 and TRBJ1-3; the D gene is possibly TRBD1 (6 bases). Trimming left V 2 bases short and J 1 base short, with 9 bases between. The germline gives CDR1 GTSNPN, CDR2 SVGIG (reference sequence). The CDR3 consists of 14 residues. The CDR3 reads CAWSQGTSGNTIYF. Written as DNA, the CDR3 is TGTGCCTGGAGTCAGGGGACGTCTGGAAACACCATATATTTT. Using reference TRBV30 and TRBJ1-3 for the parts outside the CDR3, the full variable domain is SQTIHQWPATLVQPVGSPLSLECTVEGTSNPNLYWYRQAAGRGLQLLFYSVGIGQISSEVPQNLSASRPQDRQFILSSKKLLLSDSGFYLCAWSQGTSGNTIYFGEGSWLTVV.

The rearrangement links TRBV6-5 to TRBJ2-7; the D is unclear. The CDR3 is 13 amino acids. Between the trimmed V and J ends, which lost 0 bases and 6 bases, there was a span of 9 bases. The germline gives CDR1 MNHEY, CDR2 SVGAGI. The CDR3 protein is CASSYSSAGEQYF. As DNA, the CDR3 is TGTGCCAGCAGTTACTCGAGTGCCGGCGAGCAGTACTTC.

The chain is built from TRBV9 and TRBJ2-3, with TRBD2 matching over 7 bases. Germline V gene sequence: CDR1 SGDLS, CDR2 YYNGEE. The CDR3 contains 16 residues. Trimming at V came to 4 bases and at J to 4 bases, leaving 12 bases not matched to a gene. DNA for the CDR3: TGTGCCAGCAGCCCACTGACTAGCCTGTTCGCAGATACGCAGTATTTT. Protein sequence: CASSPLTSLFADTQYF.

In nucleotides, the CDR3 is TGTGCCAGCAGACAGGGGGCTGGCACCGGGGAGCTGTTTTTT. It translates to CASRQGAGTGELFF. This chain links TRBV6-5 with TRBJ2-2; 9 nucleotides match TRBD1. V trimming: 6 bases; J trimming: 4 bases; junction bases outside the gene matches: 3. This CDR3 region has 14 residues. Per the germline V gene, CDR1 is MNHEY and CDR2 is SVGAGI.

This chain links TRBV7-9 with TRBJ2-1; 12 bases fit TRBD1. Germline V gene data show CDR1 as SEHNR and CDR2 as FQNEAQ (reference sequence). Trimming cost V 6 bases and J 10 bases; bases outside gene matches: 13. The CDR3 is made up of 16 amino acids. The CDR3 sequence: CASSPSGTGGIGEQFF. The CDR3 DNA follows: TGTGCCAGCAGTCCCTCGGGGACAGGGGGCATTGGGGAGCAGTTCTTC. Full variable domain (remainder filled in from reference TRBV7-9 and TRBJ2-1): DTGVSQNPRHKITKRGQNVTFRCDPISEHNRLYWYRQTLGQGPEFLTYFQNEAQLEKSRLLSDRFSAERPKGSFSTLEIQRTEQGDSAMYLCASSPSGTGGIGEQFFGPGTRLTVL.

The chain couples TRBV2 to TRBJ1-1; D is uncertain. The CDR3 totals 12 residues. Between the trimmed V and J ends, which lost 6 bases and 1 base, there was a span of 6 bases. Germline V lookup: CDR1 SNHLY, CDR2 FYNNEI. The CDR3 DNA is TGTGCCAGCAGGCAGCGGAACACTGAAGCTTTCTTT. Protein product: CASRQRNTEAFF.

This rearrangement joins TRBV11-2 to TRBJ2-3; D may be TRBD2 (6 bases). Germline CDR1 reads SGHAT; CDR2 reads FQNNGV. V dropped 0 bases and J dropped 4 bases, with 17 bases sitting between them. The CDR3 is 17 residues long. The DNA for the CDR3 is TGTGCCAGCAGCTTAGATCTCATGGGGGGTTACCCAGATACGCAGTATTTT. This sequence encodes CASSLDLMGGYPDTQYF. Drawing the rest from reference TRBV11-2 and TRBJ2-3, the complete variable domain is EAGVAQSPRYKIIEKRQSVAFWCNPISGHATLYWYQQILGQGPKLLIQFQNNGVVDDSQLPKDRFSAERLKGVDSTLKIQPAKLEDSAVYLCASSLDLMGGYPDTQYFGPGTRLTVL.

This clone showed up just once. The rearrangement links TRBV28 to TRBJ2-5; 9 nucleotides line up with TRBD2. The CDR3 covers 15 residues. Germline V gives CDR1 MDHEN, CDR2 SYDVKM. The V and J ends lost 8 bases and 4 bases, in that order; junction bases with no gene match: 11. DNA for the CDR3: TGTGCCAGCGGCCGAGAGGGCGGGAGGGGAGAGACCCAGTACTTC. This sequence encodes CASGREGGRGETQYF.

The CDR3 nucleotides are TGTGCCAGCAGCTTAGTTAGTCCGGATACGCAGTATTTT. Amino acid sequence: CASSLVSPDTQYF. This chain connects TRBV7-2 to TRBJ2-3; D remains ambiguous. The germline V and J ends were trimmed by 1 base and 6 bases, with 8 bases remaining between them. Germline V gene lookup returns CDR1 SGHTA and CDR2 FQGNSA. CDR3 length equals 13 residues.

The chain recombines TRBV18 with TRBJ2-6; the match to TRBD2 covers 7 bases. The ends lost 6 bases at V and 3 bases at J; junction bases unmatched: 5. Per germline, CDR1 KGHSH and CDR2 LQKENI. The CDR3 spans 15 residues. CDR3 residues: CASSRLAGGANVLTF. CDR3 in DNA: TGTGCCAGCTCGCGACTAGCTGGTGGGGCCAACGTCCTGACTTTC.

This clone was counted once. The genes are TRBV7-6 and TRBJ2-2; D is unclear. Trimming shortened V by 5 bases and J by 10 bases, and 14 bases separated the two germline ends. In germline, CDR1 is SGHVS, CDR2 FNYEAQ. The CDR3 is 13 amino acids. The CDR3, as DNA: TGTGCCAGCAGCCCTGGAGACGGCGAGGAGCTGTTTTTT. Protein product: CASSPGDGEELFF.

V usage is TRBV5-4 and J usage is TRBJ2-5; tentative D call: TRBD2 (5 bases). The V and J ends lost 0 bases and 5 bases respectively, with 14 bases between them. From germline, CDR1 is SGHNT and CDR2 YYREEE (reference sequence). The CDR3 spans 15 residues. DNA for the CDR3: TGTGCCAGCAGCTTGGGCCTTGGGAGTGGGGAGACCCAGTACTTC. This codes for CASSLGLGSGETQYF.

The chain uses TRBV5-1 and TRBJ2-7; 15 nucleotides align to TRBD2. This CDR3 is 19 amino acids long. Germline V gene lookup returns CDR1 SGHRS and CDR2 YFSETQ. V trimming: 4 bases; J trimming: 5 bases; junction bases outside the gene matches: 16. The DNA for the CDR3 is TGCGCCAGCAGCAGGGGACTAGCGGGGGGCCTCAACATTCCCGACGAGCAGTACTTC. It translates to CASSRGLAGGLNIPDEQYF.

The V call is TRBV7-2, the J call TRBJ2-3; D call uncertain. The CDR3 has 15 amino acids. The germline gives CDR1 SGHTA, CDR2 FQGNSA. The germline V and J ends were trimmed by 0 bases and 2 bases, with 9 bases remaining between them. CDR3 in DNA: TGTGCCAGCAGCTTAGCCCCACACCCCACAGATACGCAGTATTTT. Protein product: CASSLAPHPTDTQYF.